These 30 T cell receptor beta chains share one sample of origin, sequenced in a study of blood T cell repertoires in COVID-19 (TCRdb year 2020). Library preparation employed the immunoSEQ multiplex PCR assay. TCRdb re-hosts the immuneACCESS table, in-frame sequences only. Its copies lack some clones; in the studies checked, an unresolved V gene accounts for under half of them, and the cause for the rest is not known. The sample table shows under 80,000 clones, and roughly 82% are seen once. The top ten clones comprise around 10% of the sample. The source material was peripheral blood. The receptors here all came from a man aged 50 to 60 with acute or convalescent COVID-19.

The chain joins TRBV14 to TRBJ1-1; D is perhaps TRBD1 (6 bases). CDR1 SGHDN and CDR2 FVKESK come from the germline V gene. The CDR3 is 16 residues long. Trimming stripped 2 bases from V and 3 bases from J, with 16 bases between. The CDR3 reads CASSQRGAFGDTEAFF. The CDR3 coding sequence is TGTGCCAGCAGCCAACGGGGGGCGTTTGGCGACACTGAAGCTTTCTTT.

This chain connects TRBV3-1 (or the pseudogene TRBV3-2) to TRBJ2-5; 11 bases line up with TRBD1. Germline V CDR1 and CDR2: LGHDT, YNNKEL (reference sequence). V dropped 0 bases and J dropped 0; count of bases not matched to a gene: 3. The CDR3 loop spans 17 amino acids. The CDR3 DNA is TGTGCCAGCAGCCAAGACGGGGACAGGGGGAACCAAGAGACCCAGTACTTC. It specifies CASSQDGDRGNQETQYF.

The gene calls are TRBV5-1 and TRBJ2-6; TRBD1 matches 10 bases. V gave up 0 bases and J gave up 0 bases; unmatched junction bases: 12. The CDR3 totals 21 residues. CDR1 and CDR2 from the germline V gene are SGHRS and YFSETQ. CDR3 loop: CASSLGQGALWVASGANVLTF. In DNA, the CDR3 is TGCGCCAGCAGCTTGGGACAGGGGGCTTTGTGGGTCGCCTCTGGGGCCAACGTCCTGACTTTC.

The rearrangement uses TRBV4-3 and TRBJ1-1; a possible D gene is TRBD1 (6 bases). V gave up 0 bases and J gave up 9 bases, with 14 bases separating them. There are 14 residues in the CDR3. CDR1 is LGHNA and CDR2 is YSLEER in the germline V gene. Written as DNA, the CDR3 is TGCGCCAGCAGCCAAGAATTAACAGGGCCCAAAGCTTTCTTT. Translation gives CASSQELTGPKAFF.

This chain connects TRBV7-9 to TRBJ1-1, with D unresolved. The CDR3 length is 14 residues. Per germline, CDR1 SEHNR and CDR2 FQNEAQ (reference sequence). V was cut by 4 bases and J by 0 bases, with 9 bases left in between. This CDR3 reads CASSSALVNTEAFF. CDR3 nucleotide sequence: TGTGCCAGCAGCTCTGCGTTAGTGAACACTGAAGCTTTCTTT.

The chain links TRBV18 to TRBJ2-1, with TRBD1 identical over 10 bases. Germline CDR1 is KGHSH and CDR2 is LQKENI. This CDR3 spans 14 amino acids. Trimming removed 0 bases from V and 10 bases from J; junction bases left unmatched: 3. The CDR3: CASSPPTGGREQFF. In DNA, the CDR3 is TGTGCCAGCTCACCACCGACAGGGGGCCGAGAGCAGTTCTTC.

The chain links TRBV25-1 to TRBJ2-5; TRBD1 matches at 9 bases. Germline CDR1 is MGHDK and CDR2 is SYGVNS. V dropped 2 bases and J dropped 5; count of bases not matched to a gene: 3. The CDR3 runs to 14 residues. CDR3 residues: CASSEPGQGETQYF. CDR3 DNA sequence: TGTGCCAGCAGTGAACCCGGACAGGGGGAGACCCAGTACTTC.

J is TRBJ1-2 and V is TRBV29-1, with 7 bases matching TRBD1. This CDR3 has 12 residues. V lost 8 bases to trimming and J lost 13 bases; unmatched junction nucleotides: 16. Per germline, CDR1 SQVTM and CDR2 ANQGSEA. CDR3 in DNA: TGCAGCTTTCGACAGGGACCCCGGGAAAGCACCTTC. This translates into CSFRQGPRESTF.

This chain uses TRBV18 with TRBJ2-7, with a tentative D call TRBD1 (6 bases). The germline CDR1 and CDR2 sequences are KGHSH and LQKENI. This CDR3 spans 14 amino acids. Deletions cut 4 bases from V and 3 bases from J, with 13 bases between. CDR3 loop: CASSLGALDYEQYF. CDR3 coding DNA: TGTGCCAGCTCACTGGGGGCGCTCGACTACGAGCAGTACTTC.

V gene TRBV18 combines with J gene TRBJ1-5, with TRBD1 matching over 9 bases. V shed 3 bases, J shed 1 base, and the junction held 1 base outside the gene matches. The CDR3 length is 15 residues. Per the germline V gene, CDR1 is KGHSH and CDR2 is LQKENI. This CDR3 is CASSPGQGSNQPQHF. In DNA form, the CDR3 reads TGTGCCAGCTCACCCGGACAGGGGAGCAATCAGCCCCAGCATTTT.

This chain joins TRBV11-3 and TRBJ2-5; tentative D call: TRBD2 (5 bases). Trimming shortened V by 1 base and J by 5 bases, and 11 bases separated the two germline ends. The CDR3 consists of 14 residues. CDR1 and CDR2 (germline): SGHNT, YENEEA. The CDR3 region has the DNA TGTGCCAGCAGCTTAGGGGTGGGCGGGGAGACCCAGTACTTC. It is translated as CASSLGVGGETQYF.

The chain couples TRBV18 to TRBJ2-1, with 16 bases matching TRBD2. J lost 8 bases, V lost 5 bases, and 6 bases had no gene match. Germline loops: CDR1 KGHSH, CDR2 LQKENI. The CDR3 consists of 16 residues. DNA for the CDR3: TGTGCCAGCTCAGGGACTAGCGGGAGGGCCCGTGATGAGCAGTTCTTC. It codes for CASSGTSGRARDEQFF.

This clone occurred once. The CDR3 loop is CASSLDSGGNQPQHF. CDR3 sequence (DNA): TGCGCCAGCAGCTTGGACAGCGGCGGCAATCAGCCCCAGCATTTT. The chain joins TRBV5-1 to TRBJ1-5; D uncertain. Trimming cost V 0 bases and J 2 bases, with 9 bases left between them. Germline CDR1 is SGHRS and CDR2 is YFSETQ. This CDR3 has 15 residues.

The V call is TRBV12-3 or TRBV12-4, the J call TRBJ1-5, with D uncertain. CDR3 length equals 13 residues. Deletions cut 1 base from V and 5 bases from J, with 6 bases between. CDR3 nucleotide sequence: TGTGCCAGCAGTTTAGAACAAGATCAGCCCCAGCATTTT. Its protein product is CASSLEQDQPQHF.

V and J are TRBV19 and TRBJ1-1, with unresolved D. V lost 6 bases, J lost 3 bases, and 11 bases lay in between. The CDR3 runs to 13 residues. Germline CDR1 is LNHDA and CDR2 is SQIVND (reference sequence). The CDR3 protein is CASREAPDTEAFF. As DNA, the CDR3 is TGTGCCAGTAGAGAGGCCCCGGACACTGAAGCTTTCTTT. The whole variable domain, remainder taken from reference TRBV19 and TRBJ1-1, is DGGITQSPKYLFRKEGQNVTLSCEQNLNHDAMYWYRQDPGQGLRLIYYSQIVNDFQKGDIAEGYSVSREKKESFPLTVTSAQKNPTAFYLCASREAPDTEAFFGQGTRLTVV.

The rearrangement joins TRBV28 to TRBJ1-2, with D uncertain. Trimming removed 2 bases at V and 4 bases at J, with 17 bases between. CDR1 MDHEN and CDR2 SYDVKM come from the germline V gene. The CDR3 contains 16 residues. In DNA form, the CDR3 reads TGTGCCAGCAGTTTAATCGGGGTCGAACGCCTCTATGGCTACACCTTC. The encoded protein is CASSLIGVERLYGYTF.

The gene calls are TRBV11-3 and TRBJ2-3, with D perhaps TRBD1 (6 bases). Germline CDR1 SGHNT, CDR2 YENEEA. The germline V and J ends were trimmed by 5 bases and 2 bases, with 20 bases remaining between them. This CDR3 region has 17 residues. The DNA of the CDR3 is TGTGCCAGCAGCAAGGGGGTGTCCACACCGCTCACAGATACGCAGTATTTT. It encodes CASSKGVSTPLTDTQYF. The variable domain in full, completed from reference TRBV11-3 and TRBJ2-3, reads EAGVVQSPRYKIIEKKQPVAFWCNPISGHNTLYWYLQNLGQGPELLIRYENEEAVDDSQLPKDRFSAERLKGVDSTLKIQPAELGDSAVYLCASSKGVSTPLTDTQYFGPGTRLTVL.

The chain carries TRBV7-7 and TRBJ2-2; 13 nucleotides agree with TRBD2. The CDR3 length is 17 residues. Looked up from germline, CDR1 is SSHAT and CDR2 is FNYEAQ (reference sequence). Germline trimming cut 5 bases from V and 3 bases from J; bases unmatched to any gene: 6. CDR3 in DNA: TGTGCCAGCAGCCCGACGGGACTAGCGGGGCACACCGGGGAGCTGTTTTTT. Translated, it gives CASSPTGLAGHTGELFF.

This clone was seen more than once but under ten times. This chain connects TRBV10-3 to TRBJ1-2; 10 positions match TRBD1. Germline lookup yields CDR1 ENHRY and CDR2 SYGVKD. With V trimmed by 5 bases and J by 7 bases, 10 bases remained unmatched. The CDR3 spans 15 residues. CDR3 sequence reads: CAISSWTGGDGGYTF. The DNA for the CDR3 is TGTGCCATCAGTTCTTGGACAGGGGGTGACGGTGGCTACACCTTC.

CDR3 bases: TGTGCCAGCAGCCCACAGGGGGCGCCAGTAGACTATGGCTACACCTTC. Protein: CASSPQGAPVDYGYTF. This chain connects TRBV7-2 to TRBJ1-2; TRBD1 matches 9 bases. The CDR3 spans 16 residues. Germline loops: CDR1 SGHTA, CDR2 FQGNSA. The V gene end was trimmed by 5 bases and the J gene end by 3 bases; junction bases not matched to a gene: 10.

The chain carries TRBV6-4 and TRBJ1-2, with 8 bases lining up with TRBD1. V was clipped by 0 bases and J by 7 bases; unmatched bases: 7. Germline CDR1 reads MRHNA; CDR2 reads SNTAGT. The CDR3 covers 15 residues. The CDR3 DNA sequence: TGTGCCAGCAGTGACTCAGGACAGGGCGGGGGTGGCTACACCTTC. It encodes CASSDSGQGGGGYTF.

The chain employs TRBV7-8 and TRBJ2-7; 11 bases align to TRBD1. Germline V gives CDR1 SGHVS, CDR2 FQNEAQ. J gave up 11 bases and V 5 bases, and 20 bases lay outside the gene matches. The CDR3 loop spans 17 amino acids. CDR3 region: CASSPGARGQGAEMEYF. CDR3 DNA: TGTGCCAGCAGCCCAGGGGCCCGTGGACAGGGGGCTGAGATGGAGTACTTC.

V and J are TRBV10-1 and TRBJ1-1; 9 nucleotides agree with TRBD1. The germline gives CDR1 WNHNN, CDR2 SYGVQD (reference sequence). V was pared by 9 bases and J by 5 bases, with 13 bases of the junction left unmatched. CDR3 size: 15 residues. CDR3 in amino acids: CASSPGQGGKTEAFF. CDR3 sequence (DNA): TGCGCCAGTTCCCCGGGACAGGGAGGGAAAACTGAAGCTTTCTTT.

This clone showed up just a few times. The chain carries TRBV5-4 and TRBJ2-5, with 8 nucleotides matching TRBD1. Per germline, CDR1 SGHNT and CDR2 YYREEE (reference sequence). V was clipped by 7 bases and J by 5 bases; unmatched bases: 10. The CDR3 contains 14 residues. CDR3 residues: CASRQGPQVETQYF. CDR3 in DNA: TGTGCCAGCCGACAGGGGCCCCAGGTGGAGACCCAGTACTTC.

The chain combines TRBV6-5 with TRBJ2-7, with 7 bases matching TRBD2. The V and J ends lost 8 bases and 2 bases, in that order; junction bases with no gene match: 3. This CDR3 has 12 amino acids. Germline values: CDR1 MNHEY, CDR2 SVGAGI. CDR3 amino acids: CASGRGPYEQYF. The CDR3 DNA sequence: TGTGCCAGCGGGAGGGGTCCCTACGAGCAGTACTTC.

The V gene is TRBV11-1, the J gene TRBJ1-1; D is possibly TRBD1 (5 bases). Germline values: CDR1 SGHAT, CDR2 FQDESV (reference sequence). This CDR3 has 16 residues. V was clipped by 3 bases and J by 4 bases, with 18 bases between them. CDR3 sequence reads: CASSFGYGGIGTEAFF. In nucleotides, the CDR3 is TGTGCCAGCAGCTTCGGTTACGGGGGGATCGGCACTGAAGCTTTCTTT.

This clone was recorded only once. The J gene is TRBJ1-4, the V gene TRBV4-3; D is possibly TRBD1 (6 bases). The CDR3 spans 15 residues. V dropped 6 bases and J dropped 5 bases, with 16 bases sitting between them. Looked up from germline, CDR1 is LGHNA and CDR2 is YSLEER. The CDR3 reads CASRPQGEWNEKLFF. The CDR3 region has the DNA TGCGCCAGCAGACCACAGGGAGAATGGAATGAAAAACTGTTTTTT.

The chain has TRBV6-1 and TRBJ1-3; the match to TRBD1 covers 7 bases. Losses at the gene ends were 1 base for V and 3 bases for J; bases not matched to a gene: 9. Germline CDR1 is MNHNS and CDR2 is SASEGT. The CDR3 sequence is 17 residues long. As DNA, the CDR3 is TGTGCCAGCAGTGAAGGCCACCCGGGACAGTATGGAAACACCATATATTTT. It specifies CASSEGHPGQYGNTIYF.

The chain is built from TRBV19 and TRBJ2-5; no clear D. CDR1 is LNHDA, CDR2 SQIVND, per germline (reference sequence). V lost 4 bases and J lost 0, with 6 bases in between. There are 13 residues in the CDR3. Here the CDR3 DNA reads TGTGCCAGTAGTAGAAACAACCAAGAGACCCAGTACTTC. This translates into CASSRNNQETQYF.

This sequence joins TRBV28 and TRBJ2-3, with D possibly TRBD1 on 6 matching bases. In germline, CDR1 is MDHEN, CDR2 SYDVKM. Trimming pared 6 bases from V and 1 base from J, leaving 11 bases between. The CDR3 length is 14 residues. The DNA of the CDR3 is TGTGCCAGCAGACAGGGTTCTCGCACAGATACGCAGTATTTT. Translation: CASRQGSRTDTQYF.